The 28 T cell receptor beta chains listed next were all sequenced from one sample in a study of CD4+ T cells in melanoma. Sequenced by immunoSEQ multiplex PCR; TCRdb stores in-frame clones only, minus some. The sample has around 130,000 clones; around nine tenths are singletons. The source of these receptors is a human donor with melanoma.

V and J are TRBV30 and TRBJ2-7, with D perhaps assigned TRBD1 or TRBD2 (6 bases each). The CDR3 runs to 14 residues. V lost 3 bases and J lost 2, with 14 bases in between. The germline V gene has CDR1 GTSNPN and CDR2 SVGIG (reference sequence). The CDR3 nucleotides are TGTGCCTGGAGCAAGGGGGGAGGCGCCTACGAGCAGTACTTC. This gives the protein CAWSKGGGAYEQYF.

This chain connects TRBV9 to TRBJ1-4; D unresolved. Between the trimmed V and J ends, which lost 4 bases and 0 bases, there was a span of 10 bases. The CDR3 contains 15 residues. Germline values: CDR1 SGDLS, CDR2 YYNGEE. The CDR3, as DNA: TGTGCCAGCAGCAAGTACACGGCAACTAATGAAAAACTGTTTTTT. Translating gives CASSKYTATNEKLFF.

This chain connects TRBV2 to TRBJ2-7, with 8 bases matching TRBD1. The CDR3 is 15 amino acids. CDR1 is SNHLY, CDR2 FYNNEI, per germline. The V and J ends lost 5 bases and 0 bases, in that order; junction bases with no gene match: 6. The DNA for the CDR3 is TGTGCCAGCAGTTCCGTTCAGGGGGCCTCCTACGAGCAGTACTTC. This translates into CASSSVQGASYEQYF.

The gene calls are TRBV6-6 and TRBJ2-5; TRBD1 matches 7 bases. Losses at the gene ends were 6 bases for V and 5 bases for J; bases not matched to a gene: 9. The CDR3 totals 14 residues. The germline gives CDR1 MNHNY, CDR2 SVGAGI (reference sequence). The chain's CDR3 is CASRRQGRSETQYF. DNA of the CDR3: TGTGCCAGCAGGAGACAGGGTAGGAGCGAGACCCAGTACTTC.

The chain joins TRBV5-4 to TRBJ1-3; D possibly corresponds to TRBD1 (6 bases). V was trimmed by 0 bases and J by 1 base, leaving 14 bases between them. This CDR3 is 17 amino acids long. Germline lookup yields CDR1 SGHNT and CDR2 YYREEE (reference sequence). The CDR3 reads CASSLGGGSPSGNTIYF. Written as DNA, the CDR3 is TGTGCCAGCAGCTTGGGGGGGGGCTCCCCATCTGGAAACACCATATATTTT.

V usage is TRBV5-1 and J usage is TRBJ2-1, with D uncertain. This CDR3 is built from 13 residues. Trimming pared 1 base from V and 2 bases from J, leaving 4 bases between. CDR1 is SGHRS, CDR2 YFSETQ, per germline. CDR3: CASSLTTYNEQFF. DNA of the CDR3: TGCGCCAGCAGCTTGACGACCTACAATGAGCAGTTCTTC.

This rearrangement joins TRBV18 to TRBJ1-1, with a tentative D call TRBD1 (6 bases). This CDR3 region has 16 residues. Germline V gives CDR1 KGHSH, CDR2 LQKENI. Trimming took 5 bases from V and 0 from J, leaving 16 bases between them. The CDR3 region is CASSAHRADMNTEAFF. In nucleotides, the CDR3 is TGTGCCAGCTCAGCTCACAGGGCTGACATGAACACTGAAGCTTTCTTT.

DNA of the CDR3: TGCGCCAGCAGCTTGGTCGGGGAGGGCTTAGGTTCACCCCTCCACTTT. Its protein is CASSLVGEGLGSPLHF. The rearrangement links TRBV5-1 to TRBJ1-6; D remains ambiguous. The CDR3 has 16 residues. The V and J ends lost 0 bases and 9 bases respectively, with 16 bases between them. Germline-derived CDR1 and CDR2 are SGHRS and YFSETQ.

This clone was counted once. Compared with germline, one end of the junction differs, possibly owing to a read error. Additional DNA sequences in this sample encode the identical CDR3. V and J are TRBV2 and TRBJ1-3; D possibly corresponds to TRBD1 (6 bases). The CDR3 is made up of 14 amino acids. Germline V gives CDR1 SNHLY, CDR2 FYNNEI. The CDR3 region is CASSVQGSGNTIYF. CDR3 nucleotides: TGTGCCAGCAGTGTACAGGGTTCCGGAAATACCATATATTTT.

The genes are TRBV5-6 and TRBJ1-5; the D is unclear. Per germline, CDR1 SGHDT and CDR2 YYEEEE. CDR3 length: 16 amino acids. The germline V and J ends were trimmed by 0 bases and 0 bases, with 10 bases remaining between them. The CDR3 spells CASSLGSHSSNQPQHF. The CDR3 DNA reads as TGTGCCAGCAGCTTGGGATCCCACAGTAGCAATCAGCCCCAGCATTTT. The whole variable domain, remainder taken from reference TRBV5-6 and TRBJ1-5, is DAGVTQSPTHLIKTRGQQVTLRCSPKSGHDTVSWYQQALGQGPQFIFQYYEEEERQRGNFPDRFSGHQFPNYSSELNVNALLLGDSALYLCASSLGSHSSNQPQHFGDGTRLSIL.

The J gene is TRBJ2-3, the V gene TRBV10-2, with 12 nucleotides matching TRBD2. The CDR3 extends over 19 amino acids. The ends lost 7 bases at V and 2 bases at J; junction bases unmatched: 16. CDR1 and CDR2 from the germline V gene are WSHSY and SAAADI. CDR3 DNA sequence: TGCGCCAGCACTCCCCGAGGCCTAGCGGGGGGGATCTCCACAGATACGCAGTATTTT. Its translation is CASTPRGLAGGISTDTQYF.

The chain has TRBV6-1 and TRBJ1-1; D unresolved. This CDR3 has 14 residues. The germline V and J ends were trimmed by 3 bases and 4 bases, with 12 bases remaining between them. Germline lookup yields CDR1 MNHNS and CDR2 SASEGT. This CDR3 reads CASSERLGSTEAFF. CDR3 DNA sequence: TGTGCCAGCAGTGAGCGCTTAGGAAGCACTGAAGCTTTCTTT.

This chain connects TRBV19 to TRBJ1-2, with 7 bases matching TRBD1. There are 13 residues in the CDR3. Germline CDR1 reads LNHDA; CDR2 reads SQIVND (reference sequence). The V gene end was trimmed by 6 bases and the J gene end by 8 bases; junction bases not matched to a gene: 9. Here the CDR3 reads CASSSTGILGYTF. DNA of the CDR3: TGTGCCAGTAGCTCGACAGGGATTTTAGGCTACACCTTC.

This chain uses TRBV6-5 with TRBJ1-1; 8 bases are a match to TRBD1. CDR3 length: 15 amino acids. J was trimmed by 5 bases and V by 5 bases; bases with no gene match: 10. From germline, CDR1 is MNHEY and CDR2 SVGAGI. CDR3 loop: CASSKGGTGVTEAFF. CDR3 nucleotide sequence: TGTGCCAGCAGTAAAGGAGGGACAGGTGTTACTGAAGCTTTCTTT.

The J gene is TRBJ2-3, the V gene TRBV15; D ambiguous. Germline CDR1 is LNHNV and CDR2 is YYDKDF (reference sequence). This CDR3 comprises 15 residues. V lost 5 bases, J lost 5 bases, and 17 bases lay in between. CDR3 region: CATSDDPTRVDTQYF. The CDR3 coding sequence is TGTGCCACCAGCGATGACCCAACCCGGGTAGATACGCAGTATTTT.

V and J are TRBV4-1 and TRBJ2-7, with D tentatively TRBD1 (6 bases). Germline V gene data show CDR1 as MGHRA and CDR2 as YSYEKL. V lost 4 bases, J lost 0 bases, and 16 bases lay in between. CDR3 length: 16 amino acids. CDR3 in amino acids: CASSRAGTQSSYEQYF. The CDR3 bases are TGCGCCAGCAGCCGCGCCGGGACACAGAGCTCCTACGAGCAGTACTTC.

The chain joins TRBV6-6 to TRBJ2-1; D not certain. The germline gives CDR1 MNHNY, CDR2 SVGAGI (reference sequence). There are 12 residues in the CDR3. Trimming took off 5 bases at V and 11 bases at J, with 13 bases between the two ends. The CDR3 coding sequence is TGTGCCAGCAGTCCGACCGACCGCCAGCAGTTCTTC. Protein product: CASSPTDRQQFF.

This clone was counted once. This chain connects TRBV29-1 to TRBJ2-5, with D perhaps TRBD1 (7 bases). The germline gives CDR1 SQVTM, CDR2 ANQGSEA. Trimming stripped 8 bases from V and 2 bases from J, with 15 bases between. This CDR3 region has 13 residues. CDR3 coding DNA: TGCAGCCTCCAAGCAGGGGGGCAAGAGACCCAGTACTTC. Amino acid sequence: CSLQAGGQETQYF.

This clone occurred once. The CDR3 coding sequence is TGTGCCAGCAGCCAAGAAAGGGGGGAGACCCAGTACTTC. This encodes CASSQERGETQYF. This chain uses TRBV4-2 with TRBJ2-5, with D perhaps matching TRBD1 (6 bases). Germline CDR1 LGHNA, CDR2 YNFKEQ. V was shortened by 0 bases and J by 5 bases, with 7 bases between the two germline ends. The CDR3 spans 13 residues.

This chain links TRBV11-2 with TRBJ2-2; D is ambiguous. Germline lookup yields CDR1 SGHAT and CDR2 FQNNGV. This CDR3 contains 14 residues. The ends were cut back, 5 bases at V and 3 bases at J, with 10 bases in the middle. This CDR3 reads CASSAQVDTGELFF. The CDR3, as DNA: TGTGCCAGCAGCGCCCAGGTGGACACCGGGGAGCTGTTTTTT.

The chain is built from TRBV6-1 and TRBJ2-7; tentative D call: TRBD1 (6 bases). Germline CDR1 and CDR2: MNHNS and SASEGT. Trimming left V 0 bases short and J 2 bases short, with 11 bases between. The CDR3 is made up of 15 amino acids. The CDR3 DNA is TGTGCCAGCAGTGAAGCTCTGCAGGGGCCCTACGAGCAGTACTTC. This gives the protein CASSEALQGPYEQYF.

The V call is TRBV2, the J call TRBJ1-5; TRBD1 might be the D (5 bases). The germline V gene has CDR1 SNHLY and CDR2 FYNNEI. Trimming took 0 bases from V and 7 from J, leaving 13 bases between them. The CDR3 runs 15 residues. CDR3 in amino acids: CASSEALPTGQPQHF. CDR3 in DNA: TGTGCCAGCAGTGAAGCGCTTCCTACAGGCCAGCCCCAGCATTTT.

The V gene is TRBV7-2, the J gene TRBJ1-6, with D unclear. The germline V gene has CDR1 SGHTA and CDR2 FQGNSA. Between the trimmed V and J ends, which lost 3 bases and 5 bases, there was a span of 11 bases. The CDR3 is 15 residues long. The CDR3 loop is CASSFSGGNNSPLHF. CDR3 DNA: TGTGCCAGCAGCTTCTCGGGTGGAAATAATTCACCCCTCCACTTT.

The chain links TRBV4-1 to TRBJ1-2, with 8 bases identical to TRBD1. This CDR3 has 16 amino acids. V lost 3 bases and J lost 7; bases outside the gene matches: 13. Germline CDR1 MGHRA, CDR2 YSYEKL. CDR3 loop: CASSQAGTGSSLGYTF. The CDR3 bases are TGCGCCAGCAGCCAGGCCGGGACAGGCTCGAGCCTTGGCTACACCTTC.

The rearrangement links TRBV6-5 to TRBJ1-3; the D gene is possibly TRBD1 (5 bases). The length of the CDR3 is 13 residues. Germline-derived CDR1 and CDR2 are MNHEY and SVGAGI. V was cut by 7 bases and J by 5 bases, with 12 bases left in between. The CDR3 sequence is CASKTASRNTIYF. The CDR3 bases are TGTGCCAGCAAGACAGCAAGCCGAAACACCATATATTTT.

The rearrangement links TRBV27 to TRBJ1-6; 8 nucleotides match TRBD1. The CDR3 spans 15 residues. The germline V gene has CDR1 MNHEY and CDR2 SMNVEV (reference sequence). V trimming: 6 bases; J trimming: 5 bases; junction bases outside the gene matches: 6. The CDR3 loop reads CASRRDRGNNSPLHF. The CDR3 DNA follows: TGTGCCAGCAGACGCGACAGGGGAAATAATTCACCCCTCCACTTT.

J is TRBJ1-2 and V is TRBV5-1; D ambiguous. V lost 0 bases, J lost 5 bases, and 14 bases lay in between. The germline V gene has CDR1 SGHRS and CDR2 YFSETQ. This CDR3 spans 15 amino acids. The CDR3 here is CASSLGPDPGYGYTF. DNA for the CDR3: TGCGCCAGCAGCTTGGGGCCGGACCCTGGGTATGGCTACACCTTC.

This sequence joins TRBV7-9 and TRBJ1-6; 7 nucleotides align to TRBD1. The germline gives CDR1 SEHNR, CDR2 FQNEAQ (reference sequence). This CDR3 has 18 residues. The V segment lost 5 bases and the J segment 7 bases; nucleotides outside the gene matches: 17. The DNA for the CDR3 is TGTGCCAGCAGCACACAGACAGGGCCCCCTGCCACCAATTCACCCCTCCACTTT. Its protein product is CASSTQTGPPATNSPLHF.